Listed below are T cell receptor beta chains from one sample, sequenced in a study of T cells in Graves' hyperthyroidism and ophthalmopathy. Via MiXCR, TCRdb re-called the multiplex PCR reads, giving one row per CDR3 protein. The sample gives some 250,000 distinct CDR3 sequences, 14% to 15% of which show up once; about 14% is in the top ten. Sequences were obtained from blood. The source of these receptors is a woman aged 40 to 50 with Graves' hyperthyroidism that later progressed to Graves' ophthalmopathy. Each CDR3 is given without its conserved first and last residue.

V gene: TRBV28
CDR3 protein: ASSLGWGQGIRYGYT

V gene: TRBV6-1
CDR3 protein: ASSVPGGVQDTQY

V gene: TRBV24-1
CDR3 protein: ATSEEAGGQPQH

V gene: TRBV5-1
CDR3 protein: VPNQPQH

V gene: TRBV20-1
CDR3 protein: SARQGLLGYEQY

V gene: TRBV27
CDR3 protein: ASSSTSGRAYTQY

V gene: TRBV11-2
CDR3 protein: ASSLWTDPHEQF

V gene: TRBV6-1
CDR3 protein: ASSEGTTRQETQY

V gene: TRBV28
CDR3 protein: ASSLTESNEQF

V gene: TRBV12-3/TRBV12-4
CDR3 protein: ASRAGVVVGAYEQY

V gene: TRBV28
CDR3 protein: ASSTPGRNNNEQF

V gene: TRBV29-1
CDR3 protein: SVGRNEKLF

V gene: TRBV4-1
CDR3 protein: ASGQVGQARIYEKLF

V gene: TRBV10-2
CDR3 protein: ASSETEASGGYT

V gene: TRBV4-1
CDR3 protein: ASSQPRGGGDNSPLH

V gene: TRBV9
CDR3 protein: ASSSTVYGYT

V gene: TRBV3-1
CDR3 protein: ASSRDRLAGYEQY

V gene: TRBV10-3
CDR3 protein: AIRTGTVDTQY

V gene: TRBV18
CDR3 protein: ASSSGRGANEKLF

V gene: TRBV6-1
CDR3 protein: ASSYVLADNEQF

V gene: TRBV5-6
CDR3 protein: ASLSSGGNTGELF

V gene: TRBV27
CDR3 protein: ASSFRVAGELF

V gene: TRBV9
CDR3 protein: ASSVLGGTGELF

V gene: TRBV27
CDR3 protein: ASSRTGDAYEQY

V gene: TRBV20-1
CDR3 protein: SARGVFSGLGGGTEAF

V gene: TRBV5-8
CDR3 protein: ASSLMALLQETQY

V gene: TRBV5-6
CDR3 protein: ASSLVAVPRGEQY

V gene: TRBV19
CDR3 protein: ASSIRDHSNQPQH

V gene: TRBV18
CDR3 protein: ASAERRSTDTQY

V gene: TRBV12-3/TRBV12-4
CDR3 protein: ASSWGLAGISYEQY

V gene: TRBV5-1
CDR3 protein: ASSWTGGSYEQY

V gene: TRBV9
CDR3 protein: ASSVSGLAGVGEQF

V gene: TRBV2
CDR3 protein: ACHRDLRTADTQY

V gene: TRBV7-9
CDR3 protein: ASSSDRSTNSPLH

V gene: TRBV7-7
CDR3 protein: ASSFLLGGKLF

V gene: TRBV11-2
CDR3 protein: ASSFGTSGSNEQF

V gene: TRBV7-9
CDR3 protein: ASSFYGGSTEAF

V gene: TRBV7-9
CDR3 protein: ASSLDSHEQY

V gene: TRBV5-6
CDR3 protein: ASSLPPGLQF

V gene: TRBV19
CDR3 protein: ASSILANPGNEQF

V gene: TRBV7-6
CDR3 protein: ASSFRAGEGSDTQY

V gene: TRBV11-1
CDR3 protein: ASSLIIQGTQETQY

V gene: TRBV20-1
CDR3 protein: SATLRGGMYSPLH

V gene: TRBV7-2
CDR3 protein: ASSLAGTSNYEQY